This TCR beta chain was documented in a study of T cells after yellow fever vaccination. MiXCR was run by TCRdb on the 5' RACE reads, yielding one entry per CDR3 protein. This sample has under 500,000 distinct CDR3 sequences; around 20% occur once, and the top ten carry roughly a sixth. The sample holds a few counts of this clonotype. There are 15 residues in the CDR3. The ends lost 5 bases at V and 9 bases at J; junction bases unmatched: 9. The germline gives CDR1 MNHNY, CDR2 SVGAGI (reference sequence). The sequencing used PBMCs, collected before the yellow fever booster vaccination. The rearrangement uses TRBV6-6 and TRBJ2-4, with 11 nucleotides matching TRBD1. This TCR was recovered from a young man who received the YFV17D yellow fever vaccine. This CDR3 reads CASSQWTGGNGIQYF. Written as DNA, the CDR3 is TGTGCCAGCAGTCAATGGACAGGGGGCAATGGCATTCAGTACTTC.